Given below is one T cell receptor beta chain in context. Antigen: not known. This sample stems from a study of synovial regulatory T cells in juvenile arthritis. Study details: A few patients were therapy-naive; over five received methotrexate alone.

The CDR3 extends over 16 amino acids. The entry carries no DNA sequence. Germline V gene data show CDR1 as MNHEY and CDR2 as SMNVEV (reference sequence). TCRdb's table, derived via immunoSEQ multiplex PCR, lists solely in-frame clones and lacks some. Its table records 9,000 to 10,000 clones. Median disease duration was around seven years, range 0.2-19.1. Points from the study as a whole: Synovial Treg CDR3 sequences overlapped more with iaTregs than other circulating Tregs. Blood Treg cells that were inflammation-associated showed lower TCR diversity than other blood Treg cells.

Sequencing was done on a sample of Treg cells from blood. Sample subset: remaining (HLA-DR-negative) circulating blood Treg cells. The clonotype was recovered from a donor aged 2-30 years with juvenile idiopathic arthritis. The V gene is TRBV27, the J gene TRBJ2-3. The CDR3 loop is CASSLGGRSSTDTQYF.